The clone carrying this T cell receptor beta chain was counted only a few times. The record originates from a study of T-cell reconstitution after alpha-beta-depleted transplantation in children. The germline CDR1 and CDR2 sequences are MGHRA and YSYEKL. Trimming took 8 bases from V and 4 from J, leaving 17 bases between them. This CDR3 comprises 14 residues. Preparing the TCRbeta library involved the use of unique molecular identifiers. TCRdb analysed the PCR reads with MiXCR anew, one entry per CDR3 protein. The sample contains some 550,000 distinct CDR3 sequences, about a sixth of which appear only once.

The chain carries TRBV4-1 and TRBJ1-2; unclear D gene. The sequencing here drew on PBMCs from the stem cell graft donor, taken from the stem cell graft. This clonotype was obtained from a human donor who donated a stem cell graft to a child with acute lymphoblastic leukemia. CDR3 DNA sequence: TGCGCCAGCTGTTCGACGGACCTAGGCTATGGCTACACCTTC. This gives the protein CASCSTDLGYGYTF.